A single sample is the source of the 10 T cell receptor beta chains below, sequenced in a study of CD8+ T cells in alopecia areata. RNA was extracted and reverse transcribed into cDNA as the sequencing template. TCRdb's copy holds only in-frame clones and misses some; the assay was immunoSEQ multiplex PCR. The sample has under 95,000 clones; just over 70% are singletons. Treatment denoted: oral pan-JAK inhibitor, 5-10 mg twice daily. The input for sequencing was CD8+ T cells sorted from blood, taken between weeks 44 and 45, from a patient treated with tofacitinib. These receptors were taken from a human donor with alopecia areata.

The gene calls are TRBV5-6 and TRBJ2-7; possibly TRBD1 or TRBD2 for D (5 bases each). Trimming took off 3 bases at V and 3 bases at J, with 25 bases between the two ends. Germline loops: CDR1 SGHDT, CDR2 YYEEEE. The CDR3 is 18 residues long. The CDR3 protein is CASSSVKTPGRERYEQYF. The CDR3 nucleotides are TGTGCCAGCAGCTCAGTTAAAACTCCGGGACGAGAACGCTACGAGCAGTACTTC.

The count of this clone is one. The chain combines TRBV30 with TRBJ2-7; D is ambiguous. The CDR3 runs 13 residues. V was cut by 0 bases and J by 1 base, with 7 bases left in between. Looked up from germline, CDR1 is GTSNPN and CDR2 is SVGIG (reference sequence). CDR3 protein: CAWSVGQSYEQYF. CDR3 bases: TGTGCCTGGAGTGTGGGCCAGTCCTACGAGCAGTACTTC.

In its sample, this clone was seen once. This chain links TRBV30 with TRBJ1-1, with TRBD1 identical over 9 bases. Trimming cost V 0 bases and J 5 bases; bases outside gene matches: 4. Germline loops: CDR1 GTSNPN, CDR2 SVGIG (reference sequence). The CDR3 is 14 amino acids. CDR3 DNA: TGTGCCTGGAGTGTCCGAGACAGGGGGACTGAAGCTTTCTTT. Its translation: CAWSVRDRGTEAFF.

The chain links TRBV2 to TRBJ2-5; D remains unclear. V was shortened by 3 bases and J by 1 base, with 12 bases between the two germline ends. The CDR3 loop spans 15 amino acids. Germline lookup yields CDR1 SNHLY and CDR2 FYNNEI. CDR3 nucleotide sequence: TGTGCCAGCAGTGACCCAACACTTGCCCAAGAGACCCAGTACTTC. It is translated as CASSDPTLAQETQYF.

The V and J genes are TRBV29-1 and TRBJ2-7; no firm D call. Trimming removed 4 bases at V and 5 bases at J, with 12 bases between. The germline gives CDR1 SQVTM, CDR2 ANQGSEA. The CDR3 spans 12 residues. For the CDR3, the DNA is TGCAGCGTTGGGCTAGAGGTGGACGAGCAGTACTTC. Its protein is CSVGLEVDEQYF.

The chain is built from TRBV27 and TRBJ1-5; D is perhaps TRBD1 (6 bases). Trimming cost V 5 bases and J 10 bases, with 18 bases left between them. Germline CDR1 MNHEY, CDR2 SMNVEV (reference sequence). The CDR3 consists of 14 residues. The CDR3 DNA sequence: TGTGCCAGCAGTCCCGGACAGACATCAATTCCCCAGCATTTT. Its protein product is CASSPGQTSIPQHF.

The chain is built from TRBV5-1 and TRBJ1-1; D is unresolved. The V and J ends lost 7 bases and 1 base respectively, with 11 bases between them. The CDR3 is 13 residues long. Germline CDR1 SGHRS, CDR2 YFSETQ. In DNA, the CDR3 is TGCGCCAGCTACGCGATACCGAACACTGAAGCTTTCTTT. Amino acid sequence: CASYAIPNTEAFF.

The V and J genes are TRBV9 and TRBJ2-3, with 10 bases that match TRBD1. From germline, CDR1 is SGDLS and CDR2 YYNGEE. V dropped 4 bases and J dropped 6; count of bases not matched to a gene: 8. This CDR3 region has 15 residues. This CDR3 reads CASSRGTGERDTQYF. In DNA form, the CDR3 reads TGTGCCAGCAGCCGCGGGACAGGGGAGAGGGATACGCAGTATTTT.

Only one count was recorded for this clone. V gene TRBV27 combines with J gene TRBJ2-7; 7 bases agree with TRBD2. From germline, CDR1 is MNHEY and CDR2 SMNVEV (reference sequence). The CDR3 sequence is 12 residues long. The junction had 3 bases not matched to a gene; V was cut back by 8 bases and J by 2 bases. The CDR3, as DNA: TGTGCCAGCGGGGAGGGACCCTACGAGCAGTACTTC. This translates into CASGEGPYEQYF.

As for this clone: Other DNA sequences of this sample code for an identical CDR3. The chain joins TRBV29-1 to TRBJ1-2; D not resolved. V shed 6 bases and J shed 5 bases, with 10 bases lying between them. CDR3 length equals 11 residues. Germline V gene data show CDR1 as SQVTM and CDR2 as ANQGSEA. CDR3 residues: CSVRDGYGYTF. Here the CDR3 DNA reads TGCAGCGTGCGGGATGGGTATGGCTACACCTTC.